These T cell receptor beta chains were read from a single sample in a study of CD8 T cells in Susac syndrome. TCRdb processed the immunoSEQ multiplex PCR reads anew with MiXCR; each CDR3 protein has one entry. The repertoire consists of roughly 190,000 distinct CDR3 sequences, with over 75% occurring once and the leading ten covering approximately 0.09%. The sample comprised CD4+ T cells from PBMCs. These receptors all stem from a human donor with Susac syndrome. Each CDR3 is given with its conserved first and last residue.

CDR3 protein: CASSPGQGSSYEQYF; V gene: TRBV18
CDR3 protein: CASSHQGMLMNTEAFF; V gene: TRBV6-1
CDR3 protein: CSAARTGASQETQYF; V gene: TRBV20-1
CDR3 protein: CASSLSLAGSTDTQYF; V gene: TRBV7-2
CDR3 protein: CAWKGQNRPTNEKLFF; V gene: TRBV30
CDR3 protein: CASSPAGAYGYTF; V gene: TRBV5-4
CDR3 protein: CAISDRGSRNEQFF; V gene: TRBV10-3
CDR3 protein: CASSTTENTEAFF; V gene: TRBV18
CDR3 protein: CASSLGSVAGVSTDTQYF; V gene: TRBV5-6
CDR3 protein: CASSGSGAWETQYF; V gene: TRBV19
CDR3 protein: CATNDGPNTEAFF; V gene: TRBV15
CDR3 protein: CASSLTFF; V gene: TRBV6-1
CDR3 protein: CASSRARGIMYF; V gene: TRBV28
CDR3 protein: CASSLSGASYNEQFF; V gene: TRBV5-5
CDR3 protein: CSARDGSSGADTQYF; V gene: TRBV20-1
CDR3 protein: CASSLLAGGPGEQFF; V gene: TRBV7-3
CDR3 protein: CASSRPNLGYTF; V gene: TRBV28
CDR3 protein: CASSRLGTSNQPQHF; V gene: TRBV7-3
CDR3 protein: CASSERTSGSIDEQFF; V gene: TRBV5-1
CDR3 protein: CASSPPGRLLAGQYF; V gene: TRBV18
CDR3 protein: CASSPGNAAPVGEQFF; V gene: TRBV5-1
CDR3 protein: CASSQVERQYF; V gene: TRBV3-1
CDR3 protein: CSARDAGGAETQYF; V gene: TRBV20-1
CDR3 protein: CASSFLELAGEQFF; V gene: TRBV3-1
CDR3 protein: CASSLVAVSGQETQYF; V gene: TRBV5-1
CDR3 protein: CSARDSSGGLLIDTQYF; V gene: TRBV20-1
CDR3 protein: CASSPGLPDTQYF; V gene: TRBV7-3
CDR3 protein: CATLESPSGNTIYF; V gene: TRBV6-1
CDR3 protein: CASSLDGGRNQPQHF; V gene: TRBV5-1
CDR3 protein: CASSYGRNNQPQHF; V gene: TRBV6-5
CDR3 protein: CASSLVRLNTEAFF; V gene: TRBV7-2
CDR3 protein: CASSFLGGTSTDTQYF; V gene: TRBV2
CDR3 protein: CASSELASGNTGELFF; V gene: TRBV25-1
CDR3 protein: CSDQPPGQGIFLFKTYEQYF; V gene: TRBV29-1
CDR3 protein: CASSVAGGRYNEQFF; V gene: TRBV9
CDR3 protein: CASSNARTGTMNTEAFF; V gene: TRBV28
CDR3 protein: CASSLDLAGASTDTQYF; V gene: TRBV7-8